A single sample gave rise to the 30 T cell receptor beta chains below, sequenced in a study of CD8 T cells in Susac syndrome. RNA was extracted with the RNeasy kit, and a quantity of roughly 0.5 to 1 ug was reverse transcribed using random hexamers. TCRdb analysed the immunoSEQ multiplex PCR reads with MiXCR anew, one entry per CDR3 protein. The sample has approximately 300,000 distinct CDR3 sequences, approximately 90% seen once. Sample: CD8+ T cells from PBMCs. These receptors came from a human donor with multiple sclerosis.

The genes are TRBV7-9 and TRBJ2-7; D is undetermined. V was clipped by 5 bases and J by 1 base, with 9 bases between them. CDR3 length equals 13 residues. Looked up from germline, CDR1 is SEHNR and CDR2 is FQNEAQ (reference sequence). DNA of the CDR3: TGTGCCAGCAGCCACTGGGTTTCCTACGAGCAGTACTTC. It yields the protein CASSHWVSYEQYF.

The chain's CDR3 is CSVSGNGVRSYEQYF. For the CDR3, the DNA is TGCAGCGTTTCGGGGAACGGGGTCAGGTCCTACGAGCAGTACTTC. The chain combines TRBV29-1 with TRBJ2-7, with D tentatively TRBD2 (5 bases). Trimming took 5 bases from V and 1 from J, leaving 18 bases between them. CDR3 length equals 15 residues. CDR1 and CDR2 from the germline V gene are SQVTM and ANQGSEA.

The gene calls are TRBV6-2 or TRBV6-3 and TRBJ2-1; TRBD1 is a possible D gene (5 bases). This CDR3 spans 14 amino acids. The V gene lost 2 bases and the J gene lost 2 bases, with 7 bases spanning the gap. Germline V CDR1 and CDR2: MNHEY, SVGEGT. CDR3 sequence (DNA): TGTGCCAGCAGTTACGGGGCCCCCTACAATGAGCAGTTCTTC. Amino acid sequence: CASSYGAPYNEQFF.

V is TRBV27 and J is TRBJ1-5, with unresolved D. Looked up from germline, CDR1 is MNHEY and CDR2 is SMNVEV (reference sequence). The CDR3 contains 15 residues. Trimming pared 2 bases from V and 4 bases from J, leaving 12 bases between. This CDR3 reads CASSLRGGWNQPQHF. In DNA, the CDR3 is TGTGCCAGCAGTTTACGTGGAGGCTGGAATCAGCCCCAGCATTTT.

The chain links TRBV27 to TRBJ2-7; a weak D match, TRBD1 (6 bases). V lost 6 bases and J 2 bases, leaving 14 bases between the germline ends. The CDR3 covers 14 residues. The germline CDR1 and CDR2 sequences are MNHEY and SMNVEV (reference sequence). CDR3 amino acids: CASSHRAPTYEQYF. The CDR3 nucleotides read TGTGCCAGCAGCCACAGGGCTCCTACCTACGAGCAGTACTTC.

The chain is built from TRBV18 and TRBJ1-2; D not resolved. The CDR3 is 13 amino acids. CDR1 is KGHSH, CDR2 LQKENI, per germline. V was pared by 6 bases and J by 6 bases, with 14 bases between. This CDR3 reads CASSAGVPDGYTF. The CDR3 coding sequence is TGTGCCAGCTCTGCCGGGGTCCCCGATGGCTACACCTTC.

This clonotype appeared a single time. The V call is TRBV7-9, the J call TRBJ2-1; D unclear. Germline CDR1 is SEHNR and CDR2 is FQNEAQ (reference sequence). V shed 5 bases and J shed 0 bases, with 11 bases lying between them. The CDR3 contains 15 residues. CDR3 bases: TGTGCCAGCAGCCAGAGCGATGCCTCCTACAATGAGCAGTTCTTC. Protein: CASSQSDASYNEQFF.

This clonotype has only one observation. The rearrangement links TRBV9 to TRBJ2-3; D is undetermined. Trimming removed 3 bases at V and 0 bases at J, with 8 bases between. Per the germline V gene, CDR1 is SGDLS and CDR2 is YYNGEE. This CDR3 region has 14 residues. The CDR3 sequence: CASSGPDSTDTQYF. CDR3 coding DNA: TGTGCCAGCAGCGGTCCGGACAGCACAGATACGCAGTATTTT.

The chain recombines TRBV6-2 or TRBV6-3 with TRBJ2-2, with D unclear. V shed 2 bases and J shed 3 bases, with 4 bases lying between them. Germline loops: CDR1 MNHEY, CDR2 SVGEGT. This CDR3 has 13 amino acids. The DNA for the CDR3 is TGTGCCAGCAGTTACAGGGACACCGGGGAGCTGTTTTTT. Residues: CASSYRDTGELFF.

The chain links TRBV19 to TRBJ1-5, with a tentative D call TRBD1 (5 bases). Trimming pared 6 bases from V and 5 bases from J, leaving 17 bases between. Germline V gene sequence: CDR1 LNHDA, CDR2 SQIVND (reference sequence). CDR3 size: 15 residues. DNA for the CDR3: TGTGCCAGTAGACGCAGGGCGGGACCTGATCAGCCCCAGCATTTT. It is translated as CASRRRAGPDQPQHF.

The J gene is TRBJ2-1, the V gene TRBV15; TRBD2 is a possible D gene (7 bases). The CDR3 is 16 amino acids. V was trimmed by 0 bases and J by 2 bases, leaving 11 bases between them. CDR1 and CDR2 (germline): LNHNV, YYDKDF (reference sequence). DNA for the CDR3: TGTGCCACCAGCAGAGATTTGGGGGGGCCCTACAATGAGCAGTTCTTC. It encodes CATSRDLGGPYNEQFF.

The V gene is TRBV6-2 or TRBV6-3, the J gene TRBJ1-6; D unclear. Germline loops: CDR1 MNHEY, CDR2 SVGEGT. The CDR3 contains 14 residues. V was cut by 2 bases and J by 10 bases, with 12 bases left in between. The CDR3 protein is CASSYGREESPLHF. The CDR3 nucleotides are TGTGCCAGCAGTTACGGTAGGGAGGAGTCACCCCTCCACTTT.

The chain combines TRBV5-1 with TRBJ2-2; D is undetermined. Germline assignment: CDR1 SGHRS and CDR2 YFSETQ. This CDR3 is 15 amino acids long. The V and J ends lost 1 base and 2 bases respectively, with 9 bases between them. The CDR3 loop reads CASSLRQPNTGELFF. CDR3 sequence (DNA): TGCGCCAGCAGCTTGCGGCAACCAAACACCGGGGAGCTGTTTTTT. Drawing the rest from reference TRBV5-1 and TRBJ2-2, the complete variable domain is KAGVTQTPRYLIKTRGQQVTLSCSPISGHRSVSWYQQTPGQGLQFLFEYFSETQRNKGNFPGRFSGRQFSNSRSEMNVSTLELGDSALYLCASSLRQPNTGELFFGEGSRLTVL.

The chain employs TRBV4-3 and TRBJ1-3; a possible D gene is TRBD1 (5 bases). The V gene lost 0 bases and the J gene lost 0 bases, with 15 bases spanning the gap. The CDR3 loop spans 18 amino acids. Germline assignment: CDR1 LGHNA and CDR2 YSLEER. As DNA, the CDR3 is TGCGCCAGCAGCCAAGATTTCCGGGGACTGCACTCTGGAAACACCATATATTTT. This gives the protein CASSQDFRGLHSGNTIYF.

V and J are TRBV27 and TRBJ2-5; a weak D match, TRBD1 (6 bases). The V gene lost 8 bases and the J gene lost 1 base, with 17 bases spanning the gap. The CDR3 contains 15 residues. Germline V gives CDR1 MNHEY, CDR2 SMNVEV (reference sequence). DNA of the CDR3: TGTGCCAGCCCCCCCCAGGGACACAGCCAAGAGACCCAGTACTTC. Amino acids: CASPPQGHSQETQYF.

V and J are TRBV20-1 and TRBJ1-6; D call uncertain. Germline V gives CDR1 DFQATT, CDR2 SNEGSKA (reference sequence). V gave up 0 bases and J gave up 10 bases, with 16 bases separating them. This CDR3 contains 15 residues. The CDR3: CSARDGGLDGSPLHF. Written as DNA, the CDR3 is TGCAGTGCTAGAGATGGAGGGCTTGATGGATCACCCCTCCACTTT.

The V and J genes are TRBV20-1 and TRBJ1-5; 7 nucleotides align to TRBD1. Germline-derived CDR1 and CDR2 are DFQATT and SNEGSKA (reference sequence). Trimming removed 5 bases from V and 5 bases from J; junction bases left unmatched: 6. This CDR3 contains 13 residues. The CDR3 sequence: CSAVGQEDQPQHF. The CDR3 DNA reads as TGCAGTGCTGTCGGACAGGAGGATCAGCCCCAGCATTTT.

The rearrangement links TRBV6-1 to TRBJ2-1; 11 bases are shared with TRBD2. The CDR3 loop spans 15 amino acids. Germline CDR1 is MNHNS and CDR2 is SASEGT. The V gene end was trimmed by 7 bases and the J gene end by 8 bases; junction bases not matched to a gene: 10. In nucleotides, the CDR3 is TGTGCCAGCACCCCCCTTGTTAGCGGGGGGGATGAGCAGTTCTTC. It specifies CASTPLVSGGDEQFF.

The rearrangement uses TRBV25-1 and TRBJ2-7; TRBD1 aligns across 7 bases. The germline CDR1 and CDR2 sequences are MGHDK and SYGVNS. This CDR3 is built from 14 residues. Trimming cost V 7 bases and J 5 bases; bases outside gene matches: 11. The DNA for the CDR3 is TGTGCCAGCACAAGGACAGGTTTTTTGCACGAGCAGTACTTC. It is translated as CASTRTGFLHEQYF.

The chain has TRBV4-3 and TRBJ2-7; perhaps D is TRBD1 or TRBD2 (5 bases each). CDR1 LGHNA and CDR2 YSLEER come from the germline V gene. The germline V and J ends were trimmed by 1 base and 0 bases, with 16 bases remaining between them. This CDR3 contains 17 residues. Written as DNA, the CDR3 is TGCGCCAGCAGCCAAGTAGTCACGGGACCGCACTCCTACGAGCAGTACTTC. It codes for CASSQVVTGPHSYEQYF.

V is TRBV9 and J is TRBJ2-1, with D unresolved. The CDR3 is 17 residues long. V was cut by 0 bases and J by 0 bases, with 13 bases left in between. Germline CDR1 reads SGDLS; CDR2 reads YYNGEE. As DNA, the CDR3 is TGTGCCAGCAGCGTAGGTTTAGGGCTCAGCTCCTACAATGAGCAGTTCTTC. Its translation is CASSVGLGLSSYNEQFF. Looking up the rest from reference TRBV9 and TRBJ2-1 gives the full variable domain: DSGVTQTPKHLITATGQRVTLRCSPRSGDLSVYWYQQSLDQGLQFLIQYYNGEERAKGNILERFSAQQFPDLHSELNLSSLELGDSALYFCASSVGLGLSSYNEQFFGPGTRLTVL.

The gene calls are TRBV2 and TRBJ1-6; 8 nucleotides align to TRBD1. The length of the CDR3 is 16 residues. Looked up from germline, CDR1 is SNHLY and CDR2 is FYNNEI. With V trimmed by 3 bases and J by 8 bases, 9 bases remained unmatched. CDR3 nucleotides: TGTGCCAGCAGTGACGTGGGGGACAGGCTTTATTCACCCCTCCACTTT. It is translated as CASSDVGDRLYSPLHF.

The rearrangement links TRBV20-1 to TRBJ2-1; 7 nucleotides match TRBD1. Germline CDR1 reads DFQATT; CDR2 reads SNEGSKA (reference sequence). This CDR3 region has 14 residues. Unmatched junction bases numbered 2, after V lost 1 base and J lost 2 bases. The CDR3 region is CSARGGGTYNEQFF. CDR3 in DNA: TGCAGTGCTAGAGGAGGGGGCACCTACAATGAGCAGTTCTTC.

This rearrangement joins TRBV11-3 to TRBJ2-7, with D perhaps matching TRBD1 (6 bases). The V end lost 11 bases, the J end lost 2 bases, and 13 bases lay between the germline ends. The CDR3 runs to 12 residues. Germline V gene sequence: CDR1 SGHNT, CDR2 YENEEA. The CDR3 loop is CAGTGLAYEQYF. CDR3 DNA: TGTGCCGGAACAGGGTTGGCCTACGAGCAGTACTTC.

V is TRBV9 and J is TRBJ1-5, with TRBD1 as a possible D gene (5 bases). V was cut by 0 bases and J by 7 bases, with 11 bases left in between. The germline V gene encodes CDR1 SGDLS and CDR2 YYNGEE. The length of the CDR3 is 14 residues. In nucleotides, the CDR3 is TGTGCCAGCAGCGTAGACGGGGGAATGCAGCCCCAGCATTTT. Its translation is CASSVDGGMQPQHF. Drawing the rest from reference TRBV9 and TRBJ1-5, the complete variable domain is DSGVTQTPKHLITATGQRVTLRCSPRSGDLSVYWYQQSLDQGLQFLIQYYNGEERAKGNILERFSAQQFPDLHSELNLSSLELGDSALYFCASSVDGGMQPQHFGDGTRLSIL.

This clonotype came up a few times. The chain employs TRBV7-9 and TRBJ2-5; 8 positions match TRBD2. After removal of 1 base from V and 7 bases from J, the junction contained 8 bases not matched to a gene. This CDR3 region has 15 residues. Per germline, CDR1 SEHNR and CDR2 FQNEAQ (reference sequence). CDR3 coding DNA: TGTGCCAGCAGCTTAGTTAGCGGGGAGTTACGGACCCAGTACTTC. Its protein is CASSLVSGELRTQYF.

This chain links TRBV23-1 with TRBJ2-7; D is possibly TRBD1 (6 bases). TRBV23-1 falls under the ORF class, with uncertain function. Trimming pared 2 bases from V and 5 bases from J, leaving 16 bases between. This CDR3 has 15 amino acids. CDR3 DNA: TGCGCCAGCAGTCAACACCCCGGACAGCCCCACGAGCAGTACTTC. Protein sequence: CASSQHPGQPHEQYF.

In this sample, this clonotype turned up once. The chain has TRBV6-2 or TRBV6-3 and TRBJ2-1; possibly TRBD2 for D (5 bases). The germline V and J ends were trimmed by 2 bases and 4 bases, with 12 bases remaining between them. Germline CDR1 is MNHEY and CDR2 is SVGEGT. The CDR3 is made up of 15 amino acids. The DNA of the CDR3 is TGTGCCAGCAGTTACGCTGTTAGCGTATACAATGAGCAGTTCTTC. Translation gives CASSYAVSVYNEQFF.

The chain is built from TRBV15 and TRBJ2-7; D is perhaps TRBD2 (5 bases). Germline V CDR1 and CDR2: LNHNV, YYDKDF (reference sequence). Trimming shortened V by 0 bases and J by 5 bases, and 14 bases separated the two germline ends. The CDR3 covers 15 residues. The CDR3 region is CATSRDEGAPHEQYF. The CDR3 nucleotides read TGTGCCACCAGCAGAGATGAGGGAGCCCCCCACGAGCAGTACTTC.

The CDR3 loop is CASRGGDRGLYEQYF. In nucleotides, the CDR3 is TGTGCCAGCAGGGGTGGGGACAGGGGGCTCTACGAGCAGTACTTC. The genes are TRBV2 and TRBJ2-7, with 12 positions matching TRBD1. J lost 3 bases, V lost 6 bases, and 6 bases had no gene match. This CDR3 spans 15 amino acids. Germline V gene data show CDR1 as SNHLY and CDR2 as FYNNEI.